The 3 T cell receptor beta chains reported below all come from one sample, sequenced in a study of glioma-infiltrating T cells after dendritic cell vaccination. Sequencing was performed with immunoSEQ multiplex PCR; in TCRdb, only in-frame clones are kept and a portion is missing. The sample yields roughly 100,000 clones, about four fifths seen once. The sample was blood, taken before dendritic cell vaccination. The receptors were gathered from a human donor with glioblastoma.

J is TRBJ1-4 and V is TRBV5-1; unclear D gene. V was cut by 0 bases and J by 8 bases, with 14 bases left in between. There are 15 residues in the CDR3. Germline-derived CDR1 and CDR2 are SGHRS and YFSETQ. The CDR3 spells CASSLAMSGGEKLFF. The DNA of the CDR3 is TGCGCCAGCAGCTTGGCCATGAGCGGCGGCGAAAAACTGTTTTTT.

The V call is TRBV7-6, the J call TRBJ2-1; 7 positions agree with TRBD2. The J segment lost 5 bases and the V segment lost 5 bases, leaving 3 bases of the junction unmatched. The CDR3 sequence is 13 residues long. Germline CDR1 SGHVS, CDR2 FNYEAQ. The CDR3 is CASSTGGNNEQFF. CDR3 sequence (DNA): TGTGCCAGCAGCACCGGGGGGAACAATGAGCAGTTCTTC. Using reference TRBV7-6 and TRBJ2-1 for the parts outside the CDR3, the full variable domain is GAGVSQSPRYKVTKRGQDVALRCDPISGHVSLYWYRQALGQGPEFLTYFNYEAQQDKSGLPNDRFSAERPEGSISTLTIQRTEQRDSAMYRCASSTGGNNEQFFGPGTRLTVL.

The rearrangement links TRBV18 to TRBJ1-2, with D possibly being TRBD1 (6 bases). Looked up from germline, CDR1 is KGHSH and CDR2 is LQKENI. Trimming left V 3 bases short and J 4 bases short, with 6 bases between. CDR3 length: 12 amino acids. The CDR3 region has the DNA TGTGCCAGCTCACCGACAGGCTATGGCTACACCTTC. This encodes CASSPTGYGYTF.